This is a list of T cell receptor beta chains from one sample in a study of blood T cell repertoires in COVID-19. TCRdb keeps only in-frame clones here, not all; method: immunoSEQ multiplex PCR. The sample consists of fewer than 65,000 clones, 86% of them appearing once. Sequencing was carried out using peripheral blood. The receptor set was obtained from an elderly woman with acute or convalescent COVID-19. The CDR3 runs from the conserved cysteine through the conserved F or W. The order of the fields is V gene, D gene, J gene, clone size, CDR3 DNA, CDR3 protein. A D gene is named only where the DNA matches it firmly. Only part of the rows carry a size: once, few, many, or a class if the clone is expanded.

V: TRBV4-1
D: .
J: TRBJ1-5
size: .
DNA: TGCGCCAGCAGCCAAGACGGGGTGAATCAGCCCCAGCATTTT
CDR3: CASSQDGVNQPQHF

V: TRBV7-3
D: TRBD2
J: TRBJ2-1
size: .
DNA: TGTGCCAGCAGCTTACGGCATCGTGGGGCGGGAGTTTCGAATGAGCAGTTCTTC
CDR3: CASSLRHRGAGVSNEQFF

V: TRBV3-1/TRBV3-2
D: .
J: TRBJ1-2
size: .
DNA: TGTGCCAGCAGCCAACAGCGAACTAACTATGGCTACACCTTC
CDR3: CASSQQRTNYGYTF

V: TRBV29-1
D: TRBD2
J: TRBJ2-1
size: .
DNA: TGCAGTGTGGGGACTAGCGGGAGTCGGAATGAGCAGTTCTTC
CDR3: CSVGTSGSRNEQFF

V: TRBV3-1/TRBV3-2
D: .
J: TRBJ1-4
size: .
DNA: TGTGCCAGCGGCAGTGTGGCCCTCCGAAATGAAAAACTGTTTTTT
CDR3: CASGSVALRNEKLFF

V: TRBV28
D: .
J: TRBJ1-2
size: .
DNA: TGTGCCAGCAGTTTATCTATCAACTATGGCTACACCTTC
CDR3: CASSLSINYGYTF

V: TRBV10-3
D: TRBD1
J: TRBJ1-4
size: .
DNA: TGTGCCATCAGCGCGGGACAGTTTAATGAAAAACTGTTTTTT
CDR3: CAISAGQFNEKLFF

V: TRBV21-1
D: .
J: TRBJ2-2
size: few
DNA: TGTGCCAGCAGCAAAAGACAGCGGAACACCGGGGAGCTGTTTTTT
CDR3: CASSKRQRNTGELFF

V: TRBV2
D: TRBD1
J: TRBJ1-2
size: .
DNA: TGTGCCAGCAGTTTACAGGGGATCTTGGGCTACACCTTC
CDR3: CASSLQGILGYTF

V: TRBV7-9
D: TRBD2
J: TRBJ2-7
size: .
DNA: TGTGCCAGCAGCTTACAACTAGCGGGAGGTGACGAGCAGTACTTC
CDR3: CASSLQLAGGDEQYF

V: TRBV9
D: TRBD1
J: TRBJ1-5
size: .
DNA: TGTGCCAGCAGCGCATTACAGGGGGCCGATCAGCCCCAGCATTTT
CDR3: CASSALQGADQPQHF

V: TRBV5-1
D: .
J: TRBJ1-1
size: .
DNA: TGCGCCAGCAGCTTGGGTGATGGGGGCTTGAACACTGAAGCTTTCTTT
CDR3: CASSLGDGGLNTEAFF

V: TRBV5-1
D: TRBD1
J: TRBJ1-2
size: .
DNA: TGCGCCAGCAGCCCCACAGGGGTGGCGGATGGCTACACCTTC
CDR3: CASSPTGVADGYTF

V: TRBV27
D: .
J: TRBJ1-5
size: .
DNA: TGTGCCAGCAGTCCCCGGACTGGTAATCAGCCCCAGCATTTT
CDR3: CASSPRTGNQPQHF

V: TRBV6-2/TRBV6-3
D: TRBD1
J: TRBJ1-5
size: .
DNA: TGTGCCAGCAGCCGGACAGGGGGCCAGCCCCAGCATTTT
CDR3: CASSRTGGQPQHF

V: TRBV12-5
D: .
J: TRBJ1-5
size: .
DNA: TGTGCTAGTGGTCTAAGCGGCAATCAGCCCCAGCATTTT
CDR3: CASGLSGNQPQHF

V: TRBV28
D: .
J: TRBJ2-5
size: .
DNA: TGTGCCAGCGAGGGGACTGACGCCGCCACACAAGAGACCCAGTACTTC
CDR3: CASEGTDAATQETQYF

V: TRBV7-2
D: .
J: TRBJ2-2
size: .
DNA: TGTGCCAGCAGCTGGCGGGACAGAGCTACCGGGGAGCTGTTTTTT
CDR3: CASSWRDRATGELFF

V: TRBV5-5
D: TRBD2
J: TRBJ2-1
size: .
DNA: TGTGCCAGCAGCTTGGGACTAGCGGATTACAATGAGCAGTTCTTC
CDR3: CASSLGLADYNEQFF

V: TRBV9
D: TRBD1
J: TRBJ1-2
size: few
DNA: TGTGCCAGCAGCGTAGACTTGAGGGTGGGACAGGACTATGGCTACACCTTC
CDR3: CASSVDLRVGQDYGYTF

V: TRBV5-4
D: TRBD2
J: TRBJ2-1
size: .
DNA: TGTGCCAGCAGACATGCTAGCGCGGGAGGGTACAATGAGCAGTTCTTC
CDR3: CASRHASAGGYNEQFF

V: TRBV18
D: .
J: TRBJ1-1
size: once
DNA: TGTGCCAGCTCACCCTTACCCCGGGTGAACACTGAAGCTTTCTTT
CDR3: CASSPLPRVNTEAFF

V: TRBV27
D: .
J: TRBJ1-1
size: .
DNA: TGTGCCAGCAGTTTAAATGGCAGGCCCTTTTTCACTGAAGCTTTCTTT
CDR3: CASSLNGRPFFTEAFF

V: TRBV6-2/TRBV6-3
D: .
J: TRBJ2-3
size: .
DNA: TGTGCCAGCAGTTATGCCGGGACAAACACAGATACGCAGTATTTT
CDR3: CASSYAGTNTDTQYF

V: TRBV5-6
D: TRBD1
J: TRBJ1-2
size: .
DNA: TGTGCCAGCAGCTTCGTCCGGGACAGGGGACACTATGGCTACACCTTC
CDR3: CASSFVRDRGHYGYTF

V: TRBV5-4
D: .
J: TRBJ2-7
size: .
DNA: TGTGCCAGCAGCTCACCTACAGGTTACTACGAGCAGTACTTC
CDR3: CASSSPTGYYEQYF

V: TRBV3-1/TRBV3-2
D: TRBD2
J: TRBJ2-1
size: .
DNA: TGTGCCAGCAGCCCAAGGGCGGGGGGGCCCGATGAGCAGTTCTTC
CDR3: CASSPRAGGPDEQFF

V: TRBV27
D: TRBD2
J: TRBJ2-1
size: .
DNA: TGTGCCAGCAGTTTATCGCGGGGACTAGTCTACAATGAGCAGTTCTTC
CDR3: CASSLSRGLVYNEQFF

V: TRBV30
D: TRBD1
J: TRBJ2-3
size: few
DNA: TGTGCCTGGAGTGGGACAGGTGGACGCACAGATACGCAGTATTTT
CDR3: CAWSGTGGRTDTQYF

V: TRBV10-3
D: .
J: TRBJ2-3
size: .
DNA: TGTGCCATCAGTGAGCTGAGTGAGAGGGATACGCAGTATTTT
CDR3: CAISELSERDTQYF

V: TRBV5-1
D: .
J: TRBJ2-1
size: .
DNA: TGCGCCAGCAGCTTGCTTTTCGGGCAGGGGATAGCGAATGAGCAGTTCTTC
CDR3: CASSLLFGQGIANEQFF

V: TRBV11-2
D: TRBD1
J: TRBJ2-5
size: few
DNA: TGTGCCAGCAGACCGGGATCTGGACAGGGGCCCTTCCAAGAGACCCAGTACTTC
CDR3: CASRPGSGQGPFQETQYF

V: TRBV7-2
D: .
J: TRBJ2-3
size: .
DNA: TGTGCCAGCAGCTTGCAGGGAACAGATACGCAGTATTTT
CDR3: CASSLQGTDTQYF

V: TRBV11-2
D: .
J: TRBJ2-7
size: few
DNA: TGTGCCAGCAGCCCAGACACGCTCCTGGGTATCGAGCAGTACTTC
CDR3: CASSPDTLLGIEQYF

V: TRBV5-6
D: TRBD2
J: TRBJ2-2
size: .
DNA: TGTGCCAGCAGCCTCCTGCTTAGCGGGGTCAACACCGGGGAGCTGTTTTTT
CDR3: CASSLLLSGVNTGELFF